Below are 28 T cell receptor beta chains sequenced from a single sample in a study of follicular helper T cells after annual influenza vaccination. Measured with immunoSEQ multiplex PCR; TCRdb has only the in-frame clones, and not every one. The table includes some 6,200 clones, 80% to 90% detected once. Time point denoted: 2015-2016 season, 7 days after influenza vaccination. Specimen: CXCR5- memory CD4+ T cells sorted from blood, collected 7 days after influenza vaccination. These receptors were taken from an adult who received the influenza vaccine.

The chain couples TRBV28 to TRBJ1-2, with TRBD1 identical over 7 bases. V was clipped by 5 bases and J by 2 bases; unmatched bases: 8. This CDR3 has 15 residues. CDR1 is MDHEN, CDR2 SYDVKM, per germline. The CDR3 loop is CASSLGRGRNYGYTF. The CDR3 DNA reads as TGTGCCAGCAGTCTAGGCAGGGGGAGAAACTATGGCTACACCTTC.

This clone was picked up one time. For the CDR3, the DNA is TGCACCAGCAGCCCCCGAATCAGTCCCTTTGGACGGTGCCTCGATGGCTACACCTTC. It yields the protein CTSSPRISPFGRCLDGYTF. The chain couples TRBV1 to TRBJ1-2. TRBV1 is a listed pseudogene. This CDR3 is 19 amino acids long.

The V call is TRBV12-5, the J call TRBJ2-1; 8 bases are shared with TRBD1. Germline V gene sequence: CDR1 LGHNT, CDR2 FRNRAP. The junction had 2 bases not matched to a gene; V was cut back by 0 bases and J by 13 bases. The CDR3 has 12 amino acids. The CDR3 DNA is TGTGCTAGTGGTTTGGTACAGGGGGTTCAGTTCTTC. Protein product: CASGLVQGVQFF.

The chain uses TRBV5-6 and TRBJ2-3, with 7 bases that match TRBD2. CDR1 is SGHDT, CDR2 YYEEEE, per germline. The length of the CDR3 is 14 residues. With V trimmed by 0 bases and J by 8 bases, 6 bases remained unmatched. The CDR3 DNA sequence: TGTGCCAGCAGCTTGGCCAACCTAGCGGTTACGCAGTATTTT. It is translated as CASSLANLAVTQYF.

CDR3 DNA sequence: TGCGCCAGCAGTGCAAAGGGGGCGCAGTATTTT. Translation: CASSAKGAQYF. This chain joins TRBV10-2 and TRBJ2-3; weak D call: TRBD1 (6 bases). Looked up from germline, CDR1 is WSHSY and CDR2 is SAAADI. Trimming took 4 bases from V and 10 from J, leaving 9 bases between them. This CDR3 has 11 residues.

The CDR3 region is CAWSVKLAGYNEQFF. The CDR3 DNA reads as TGTGCCTGGAGTGTAAAACTAGCGGGATACAATGAGCAGTTCTTC. The rearrangement joins TRBV30 to TRBJ2-1; 10 nucleotides align to TRBD2. The length of the CDR3 is 15 residues. V gave up 0 bases and J gave up 4 bases; unmatched junction bases: 3. CDR1 is GTSNPN and CDR2 is SVGIG in the germline V gene (reference sequence).

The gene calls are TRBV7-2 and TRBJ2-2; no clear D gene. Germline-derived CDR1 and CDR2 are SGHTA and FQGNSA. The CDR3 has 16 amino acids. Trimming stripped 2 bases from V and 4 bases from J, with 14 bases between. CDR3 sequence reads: CASSLRETLTTGELFF. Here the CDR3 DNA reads TGTGCCAGCAGCTTACGTGAGACCCTGACCACCGGGGAGCTGTTTTTT.

The CDR3 DNA reads TGTGCCAGCAGTTCCGTCAACACCGGGGAGCTGTTTTTT. Its translation: CASSSVNTGELFF. The rearrangement uses TRBV6-5 and TRBJ2-2, with no clear D. CDR1 and CDR2 from the germline V gene are MNHEY and SVGAGI. Trimming took 4 bases from V and 2 from J, leaving 5 bases between them. The CDR3 extends over 13 amino acids.

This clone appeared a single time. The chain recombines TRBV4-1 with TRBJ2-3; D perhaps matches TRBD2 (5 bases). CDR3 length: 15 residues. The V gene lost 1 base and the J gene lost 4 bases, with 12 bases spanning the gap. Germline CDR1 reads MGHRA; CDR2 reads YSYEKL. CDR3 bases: TGCGCCAGCAGCCAAGTCTGGCTAGCCTCAGATACGCAGTATTTT. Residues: CASSQVWLASDTQYF.

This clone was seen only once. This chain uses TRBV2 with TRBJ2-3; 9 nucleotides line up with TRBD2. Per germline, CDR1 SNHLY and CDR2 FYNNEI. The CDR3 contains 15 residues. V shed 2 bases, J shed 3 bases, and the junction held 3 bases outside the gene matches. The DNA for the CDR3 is TGTGCCAGCAGTGAACTTAGCGGGAGAACAGATACGCAGTATTTT. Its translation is CASSELSGRTDTQYF.

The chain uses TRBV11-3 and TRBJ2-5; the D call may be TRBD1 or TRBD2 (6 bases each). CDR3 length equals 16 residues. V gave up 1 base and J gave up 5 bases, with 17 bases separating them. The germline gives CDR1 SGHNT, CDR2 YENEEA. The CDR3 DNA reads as TGTGCCAGCAGCTTAGGCGGGGCAGGGGCCAGGGAGACCCAGTACTTC. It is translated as CASSLGGAGARETQYF.

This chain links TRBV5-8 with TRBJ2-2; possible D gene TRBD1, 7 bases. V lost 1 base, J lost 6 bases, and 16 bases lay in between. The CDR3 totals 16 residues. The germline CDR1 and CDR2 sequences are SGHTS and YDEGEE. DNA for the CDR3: TGTGCCAGCAGCTTGTCCGGCAGGGGGAGGCCCGGGGAGCTGTTTTTT. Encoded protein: CASSLSGRGRPGELFF.

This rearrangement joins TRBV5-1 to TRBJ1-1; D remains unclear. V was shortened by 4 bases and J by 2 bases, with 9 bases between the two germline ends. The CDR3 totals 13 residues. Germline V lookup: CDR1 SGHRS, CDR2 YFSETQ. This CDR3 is CASSLRENTEAFF. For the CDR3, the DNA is TGCGCCAGCAGCCTGAGAGAAAACACTGAAGCTTTCTTT.

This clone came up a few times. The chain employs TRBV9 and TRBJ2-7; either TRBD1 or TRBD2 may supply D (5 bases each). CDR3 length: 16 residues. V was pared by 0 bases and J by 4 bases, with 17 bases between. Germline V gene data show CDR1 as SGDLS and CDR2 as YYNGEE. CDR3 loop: CASSVGLGLAGYEQYF. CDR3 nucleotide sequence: TGTGCCAGCAGCGTAGGGTTAGGTCTAGCAGGGTACGAGCAGTACTTC. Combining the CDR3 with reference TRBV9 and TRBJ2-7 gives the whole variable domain DSGVTQTPKHLITATGQRVTLRCSPRSGDLSVYWYQQSLDQGLQFLIQYYNGEERAKGNILERFSAQQFPDLHSELNLSSLELGDSALYFCASSVGLGLAGYEQYFGPGTRLTVT.

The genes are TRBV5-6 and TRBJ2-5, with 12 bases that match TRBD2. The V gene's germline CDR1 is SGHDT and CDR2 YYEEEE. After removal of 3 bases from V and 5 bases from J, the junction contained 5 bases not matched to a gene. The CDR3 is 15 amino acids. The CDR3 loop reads CASSSQTSGSETQYF. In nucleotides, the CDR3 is TGTGCCAGCAGCTCCCAGACTAGCGGGAGTGAGACCCAGTACTTC.

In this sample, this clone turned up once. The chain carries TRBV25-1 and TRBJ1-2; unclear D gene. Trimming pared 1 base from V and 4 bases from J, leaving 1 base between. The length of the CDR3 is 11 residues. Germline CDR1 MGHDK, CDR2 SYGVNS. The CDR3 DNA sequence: TGTGCCAGCAGTGAATTCTATGGCTACACCTTC. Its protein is CASSEFYGYTF.

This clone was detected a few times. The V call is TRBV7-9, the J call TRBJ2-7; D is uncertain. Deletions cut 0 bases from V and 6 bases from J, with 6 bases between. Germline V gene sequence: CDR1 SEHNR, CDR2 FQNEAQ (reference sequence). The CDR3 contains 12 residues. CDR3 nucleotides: TGTGCCAGCAGCTTAGCCGGCGGCGAGCAGTACTTC. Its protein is CASSLAGGEQYF. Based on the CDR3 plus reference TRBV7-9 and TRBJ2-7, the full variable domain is DTGVSQNPRHKITKRGQNVTFRCDPISEHNRLYWYRQTLGQGPEFLTYFQNEAQLEKSRLLSDRFSAERPKGSFSTLEIQRTEQGDSAMYLCASSLAGGEQYFGPGTRLTVT.

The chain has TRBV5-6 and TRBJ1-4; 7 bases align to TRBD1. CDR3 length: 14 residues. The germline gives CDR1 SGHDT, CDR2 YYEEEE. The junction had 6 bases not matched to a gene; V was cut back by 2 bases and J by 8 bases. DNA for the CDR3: TGTGCCAGCAGCTTAGTCACAGGGGACGAAAAACTGTTTTTT. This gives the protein CASSLVTGDEKLFF.

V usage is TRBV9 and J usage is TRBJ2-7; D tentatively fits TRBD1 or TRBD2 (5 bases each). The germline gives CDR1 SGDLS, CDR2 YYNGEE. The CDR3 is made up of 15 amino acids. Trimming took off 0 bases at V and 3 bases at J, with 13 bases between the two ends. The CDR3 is CASSVGYTGGYEQYF. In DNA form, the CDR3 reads TGTGCCAGCAGCGTAGGGTACACAGGAGGCTACGAGCAGTACTTC.

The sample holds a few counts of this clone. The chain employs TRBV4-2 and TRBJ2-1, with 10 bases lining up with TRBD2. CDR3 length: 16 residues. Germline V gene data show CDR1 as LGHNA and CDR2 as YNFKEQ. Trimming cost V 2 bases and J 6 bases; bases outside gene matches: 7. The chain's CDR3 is CASSQLSGGPPNEQFF. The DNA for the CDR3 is TGTGCCAGCAGCCAACTTAGCGGGGGGCCACCCAATGAGCAGTTCTTC.

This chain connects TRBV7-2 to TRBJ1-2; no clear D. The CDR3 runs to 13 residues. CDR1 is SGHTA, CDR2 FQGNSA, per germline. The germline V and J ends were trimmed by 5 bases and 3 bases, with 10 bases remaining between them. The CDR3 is CASSPDGYYGYTF. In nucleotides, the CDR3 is TGTGCCAGCAGCCCGGATGGATACTATGGCTACACCTTC.

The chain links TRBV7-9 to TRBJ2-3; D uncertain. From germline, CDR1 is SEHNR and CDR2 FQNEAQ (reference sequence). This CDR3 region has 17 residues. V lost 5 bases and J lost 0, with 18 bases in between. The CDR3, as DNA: TGTGCCAGCAGCCGAAGACCGAGTACGGCTAGCACAGATACGCAGTATTTT. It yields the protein CASSRRPSTASTDTQYF.

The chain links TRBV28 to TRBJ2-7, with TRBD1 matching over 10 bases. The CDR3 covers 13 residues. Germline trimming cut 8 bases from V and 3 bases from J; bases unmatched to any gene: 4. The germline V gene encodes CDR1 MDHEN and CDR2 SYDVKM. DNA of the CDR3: TGTGCCAGCGGACAGGGGGATCTCTACGAGCAGTACTTC. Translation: CASGQGDLYEQYF.

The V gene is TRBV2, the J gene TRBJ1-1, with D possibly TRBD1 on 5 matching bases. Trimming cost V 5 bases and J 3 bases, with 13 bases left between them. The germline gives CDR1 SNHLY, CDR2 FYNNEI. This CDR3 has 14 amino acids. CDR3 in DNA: TGTGCCAGCAGTAGTGAAAGGGGACACACTGAAGCTTTCTTT. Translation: CASSSERGHTEAFF.

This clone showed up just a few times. The CDR3 bases are TGTGCCAGCAGCTTAGCGGGGCCTATGGATACGCAGTATTTT. Protein product: CASSLAGPMDTQYF. This rearrangement joins TRBV7-3 to TRBJ2-3, with D possibly matching TRBD2 (6 bases). Germline CDR1 SGHTA, CDR2 FQGTGA. The CDR3 totals 14 residues. V was shortened by 2 bases and J by 6 bases, with 12 bases between the two germline ends. Complete variable domain (other parts from reference TRBV7-3 and TRBJ2-3): GAGVSQTPSNKVTEKGKYVELRCDPISGHTALYWYRQSLGQGPEFLIYFQGTGAADDSGLPNDRFFAVRPEGSVSTLKIQRTERGDSAVYLCASSLAGPMDTQYFGPGTRLTVL.

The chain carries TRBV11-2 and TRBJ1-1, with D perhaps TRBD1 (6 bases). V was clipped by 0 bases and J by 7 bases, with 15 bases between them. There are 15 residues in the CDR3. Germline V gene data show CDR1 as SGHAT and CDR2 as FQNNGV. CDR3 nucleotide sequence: TGTGCCAGCAGCTTAGAGGGCATCGGGACAAGTGAAGCTTTCTTT. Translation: CASSLEGIGTSEAFF.

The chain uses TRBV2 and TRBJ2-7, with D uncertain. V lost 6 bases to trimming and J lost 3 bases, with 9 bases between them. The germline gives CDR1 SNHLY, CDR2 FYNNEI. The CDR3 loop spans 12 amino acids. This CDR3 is CASSPIGYEQYF. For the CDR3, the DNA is TGTGCCAGCAGCCCGATTGGCTACGAGCAGTACTTC.

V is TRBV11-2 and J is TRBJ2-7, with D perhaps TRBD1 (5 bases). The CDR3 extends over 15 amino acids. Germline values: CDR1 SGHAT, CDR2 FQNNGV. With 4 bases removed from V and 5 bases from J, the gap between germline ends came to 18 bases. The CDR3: CASSSQGVRKDEQYF. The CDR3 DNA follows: TGTGCCAGCAGCTCGCAAGGGGTCAGGAAGGACGAGCAGTACTTC.